These 29 T cell receptor beta chains came from one sample sequenced in a study of blood T cell repertoires in COVID-19. Repertoires were generated with immunoSEQ multiplex PCR, while TCRdb's copy carries only in-frame clones and drops some. The sample carries some 240,000 clones, roughly 92% recorded once. Sample: peripheral blood. These receptors all come from a man aged 55-75 years with COVID-19, enrolled during active disease.

The chain carries TRBV12-3 or TRBV12-4 and TRBJ2-1, with a weak D call TRBD2 (5 bases). This CDR3 spans 13 amino acids. Deletions cut 8 bases from V and 4 bases from J, with 12 bases between. CDR3 in DNA: TGTGCCAGCGCCGCAGCGGATTACAATGAGCAGTTCTTC. It yields the protein CASAAADYNEQFF.

The V call is TRBV7-9, the J call TRBJ1-6, with 8 bases matching TRBD1. The CDR3 totals 15 residues. From germline, CDR1 is SEHNR and CDR2 FQNEAQ (reference sequence). J gave up 8 bases and V 5 bases, and 8 bases lay outside the gene matches. The CDR3 loop reads CASSPAGTGHSPLHF. The CDR3 DNA sequence: TGTGCCAGCAGCCCAGCCGGGACAGGCCATTCACCCCTCCACTTT.

The chain carries TRBV3-1 (or the pseudogene TRBV3-2) and TRBJ1-3; no definite D call. The germline V gene has CDR1 LGHDT and CDR2 YNNKEL (reference sequence). The CDR3 loop spans 15 amino acids. V was cut by 1 base and J by 0 bases, with 7 bases left in between. CDR3 residues: CASSQGESSGNTIYF. CDR3 sequence (DNA): TGTGCCAGCAGCCAAGGAGAGTCCTCTGGAAACACCATATATTTT.

This chain uses TRBV6-5 with TRBJ1-1, with 10 nucleotides matching TRBD1. CDR1 and CDR2 from the germline V gene are MNHEY and SVGAGI. The CDR3 is 15 amino acids. V gave up 6 bases and J gave up 6 bases; unmatched junction bases: 10. CDR3 DNA: TGTGCCAGCAGGACAGCGGGACAGGGGAGGTCTGAAGCTTTCTTT. This codes for CASRTAGQGRSEAFF.

This chain links TRBV5-4 with TRBJ1-6; tentatively, D is TRBD1 (6 bases). This CDR3 is built from 15 residues. Germline V CDR1 and CDR2: SGHNT, YYREEE (reference sequence). Trimming took off 4 bases at V and 4 bases at J, with 12 bases between the two ends. Here the CDR3 DNA reads TGTGCCAGCAGCCCGGAGACAGGATATAATTCACCCCTCCACTTT. Encoded protein: CASSPETGYNSPLHF. The full variable domain, completed using reference TRBV5-4 and TRBJ1-6, is ETGVTQSPTHLIKTRGQQVTLRCSSQSGHNTVSWYQQALGQGPQFIFQYYREEENGRGNFPPRFSGLQFPNYSSELNVNALELDDSALYLCASSPETGYNSPLHFGNGTRLTVT.

The chain uses TRBV11-2 and TRBJ2-3; maybe TRBD1 (5 bases). V was clipped by 5 bases and J by 2 bases, with 11 bases between them. Germline V gene lookup returns CDR1 SGHAT and CDR2 FQNNGV. The CDR3 is made up of 14 amino acids. CDR3 in amino acids: CASSPTGFTDTQYF. The CDR3 DNA follows: TGTGCCAGCAGCCCCACAGGTTTCACAGATACGCAGTATTTT.

This clone was detected only once. The gene calls are TRBV19 and TRBJ1-2, with D maybe TRBD1 (5 bases). The CDR3 loop spans 14 amino acids. Trimming removed 8 bases at V and 2 bases at J, with 15 bases between. From germline, CDR1 is LNHDA and CDR2 SQIVND (reference sequence). CDR3 coding DNA: TGTGCCAGTTCCCGGGACCGGGGGAACTATGGCTACACCTTC. Translated, it gives CASSRDRGNYGYTF. Full variable domain (missing parts from reference TRBV19 and TRBJ1-2): DGGITQSPKYLFRKEGQNVTLSCEQNLNHDAMYWYRQDPGQGLRLIYYSQIVNDFQKGDIAEGYSVSREKKESFPLTVTSAQKNPTAFYLCASSRDRGNYGYTFGSGTRLTVV.

The CDR3: CASSSYGETTGYEQYF. DNA for the CDR3: TGTGCCAGCAGTAGCTACGGGGAGACCACCGGCTACGAGCAGTACTTC. The chain uses TRBV28 and TRBJ2-7; D may be TRBD2 (5 bases). Trimming took 5 bases from V and 3 from J, leaving 20 bases between them. CDR1 is MDHEN and CDR2 is SYDVKM in the germline V gene. The CDR3 sequence is 16 residues long.

CDR3 coding DNA: TGCGCCAGCAGCCGGGACAGCGCCTCTGGAAACACCATATATTTT. This translates into CASSRDSASGNTIYF. The chain carries TRBV5-1 and TRBJ1-3; 7 bases are a match to TRBD1. V dropped 4 bases and J dropped 0; count of bases not matched to a gene: 4. Germline V gene lookup returns CDR1 SGHRS and CDR2 YFSETQ. The CDR3 has 15 amino acids.

This rearrangement joins TRBV29-1 to TRBJ1-1; 7 bases fit TRBD1. Trimming cost V 6 bases and J 5 bases; bases outside gene matches: 18. There are 16 residues in the CDR3. CDR1 is SQVTM and CDR2 is ANQGSEA in the germline V gene. In DNA form, the CDR3 reads TGCAGCGTGATGGGGACAGCCGGGGTGAAAGTGACTGAAGCTTTCTTT. This sequence encodes CSVMGTAGVKVTEAFF.

This chain links TRBV3-1 (or the pseudogene TRBV3-2) with TRBJ1-2; D is perhaps TRBD1 (6 bases). Trimming took off 4 bases at V and 7 bases at J, with 13 bases between the two ends. CDR1 LGHDT and CDR2 YNNKEL come from the germline V gene (reference sequence). The CDR3 is made up of 13 amino acids. The DNA for the CDR3 is TGTGCCAGCAGCCCAAGGGGGGGAGGTGGCTACACCTTC. This translates into CASSPRGGGGYTF.

The chain carries TRBV11-3 and TRBJ2-1; D is unresolved. The CDR3 is made up of 12 amino acids. In germline, CDR1 is SGHNT, CDR2 YENEEA. Deletions cut 5 bases from V and 9 bases from J, with 11 bases between. The CDR3 loop is CASSLSSGEQFF. As DNA, the CDR3 is TGTGCCAGCAGCCTATCATCGGGTGAGCAGTTCTTC.

The J gene is TRBJ1-1, the V gene TRBV15; 9 bases are a match to TRBD1. The CDR3 runs to 13 residues. From germline, CDR1 is LNHNV and CDR2 YYDKDF (reference sequence). V gave up 6 bases and J gave up 5 bases; unmatched junction bases: 4. This chain's CDR3 is CATRPTGGTEAFF. CDR3 in DNA: TGTGCCACCAGGCCGACAGGGGGGACTGAAGCTTTCTTT.

The chain joins TRBV11-2 to TRBJ2-1; D perhaps matches TRBD2 (5 bases). V gave up 5 bases and J gave up 6 bases, with 17 bases separating them. CDR3 length: 15 amino acids. CDR1 and CDR2 (germline): SGHAT, FQNNGV. CDR3 coding DNA: TGTGCCAGCAGCCAGTCCGGGTTTGGGAGCAATGAGCAGTTCTTC. Residues: CASSQSGFGSNEQFF.

V and J are TRBV5-4 and TRBJ2-3; the match to TRBD2 covers 11 bases. This CDR3 region has 15 residues. With V trimmed by 9 bases and J by 5 bases, 11 bases remained unmatched. Germline V gives CDR1 SGHNT, CDR2 YYREEE (reference sequence). The CDR3 reads CAITRGGTSGDTQYF. Here the CDR3 DNA reads TGTGCCATTACACGTGGAGGGACTAGCGGAGATACGCAGTATTTT.

The gene calls are TRBV6-6 and TRBJ1-2; TRBD1 might be the D (5 bases). V gave up 4 bases and J gave up 4 bases, with 19 bases separating them. The germline gives CDR1 MNHNY, CDR2 SVGAGI (reference sequence). The CDR3 totals 16 residues. The CDR3 loop is CASSSDRQSTIYGYTF. The CDR3 region has the DNA TGTGCCAGCAGTTCCGACAGACAATCAACTATCTATGGCTACACCTTC.

This chain joins TRBV5-5 and TRBJ1-2; D not certain. The ends were cut back, 3 bases at V and 4 bases at J, with 16 bases in the middle. In germline, CDR1 is SGHKS, CDR2 YYEKEE (reference sequence). CDR3 length equals 15 residues. CDR3 amino acids: CASSSTPGLSYGYTF. The CDR3 DNA reads TGTGCCAGCAGCTCAACACCTGGGCTCAGCTATGGCTACACCTTC.

CDR3 in amino acids: CASSLWAGGSYNEQFF. CDR3 coding DNA: TGTGCCAGCAGTTTATGGGCCGGGGGCTCCTACAATGAGCAGTTCTTC. V gene TRBV28 combines with J gene TRBJ2-1; the D gene is possibly TRBD2 (6 bases). The germline V gene encodes CDR1 MDHEN and CDR2 SYDVKM. The CDR3 is 16 residues long. With 0 bases removed from V and 0 bases from J, the gap between germline ends came to 9 bases.

The chain combines TRBV10-3 with TRBJ1-5; TRBD1 aligns across 8 bases. J was trimmed by 4 bases and V by 2 bases; bases with no gene match: 4. This CDR3 region has 15 residues. Germline loops: CDR1 ENHRY, CDR2 SYGVKD. Here the CDR3 DNA reads TGTGCCATCAGTGAGGGACAGGGAGGTAATCAGCCCCAGCATTTT. Its translation: CAISEGQGGNQPQHF.

This clone has more than one count but fewer than ten. The chain uses TRBV6-2 or TRBV6-3 and TRBJ2-1, with a weak D call TRBD1 (6 bases). Germline CDR1 reads MNHEY; CDR2 reads SVGEGT. The CDR3 totals 15 residues. The V end lost 4 bases, the J end lost 0 bases, and 10 bases lay between the germline ends. CDR3 coding DNA: TGTGCCAGCAGTTTCGCCAGGGGCTCCTACAATGAGCAGTTCTTC. Amino acids: CASSFARGSYNEQFF.

The chain joins TRBV4-1 to TRBJ1-1, with D possibly matching TRBD1 (6 bases). CDR1 MGHRA and CDR2 YSYEKL come from the germline V gene. V was clipped by 2 bases and J by 1 base, with 11 bases between them. The CDR3 is 15 residues long. In nucleotides, the CDR3 is TGCGCCAGCAGCCAAACCCGGACAGCGAACACTGAAGCTTTCTTT. Its translation is CASSQTRTANTEAFF.

The chain links TRBV7-3 to TRBJ1-6; D call uncertain. The CDR3 is made up of 14 amino acids. Germline-derived CDR1 and CDR2 are SGHTA and FQGTGA. Trimming pared 3 bases from V and 7 bases from J, leaving 10 bases between. The DNA for the CDR3 is TGTGCCAGCAGCTTGACACCGGGGAATTCACCCCTCCACTTT. This sequence encodes CASSLTPGNSPLHF.

The chain recombines TRBV6-2 or TRBV6-3 with TRBJ1-2; the match to TRBD1 covers 9 bases. V shed 2 bases and J 7 bases; nucleotides not matched to a gene: 8. CDR1 and CDR2 (germline): MNHEY, SVGEGT. The CDR3 covers 15 residues. The CDR3, as DNA: TGTGCCAGCAGTTACGGGGACAGGGTTTCTGCTGGCTACACCTTC. Residues: CASSYGDRVSAGYTF.

J is TRBJ2-1 and V is TRBV3-1 (or the pseudogene TRBV3-2); TRBD2 agrees at 10 bases. CDR1 is LGHDT, CDR2 YNNKEL, per germline (reference sequence). The V gene end was trimmed by 0 bases and the J gene end by 4 bases; junction bases not matched to a gene: 9. The CDR3 sequence is 18 residues long. DNA of the CDR3: TGTGCCAGCAGCCAAGACGGGCGGCTAGCGGGAGTGTACAATGAGCAGTTCTTC. It yields the protein CASSQDGRLAGVYNEQFF.

The V gene is TRBV9, the J gene TRBJ2-3; D may be TRBD1 (6 bases). There are 16 residues in the CDR3. V was trimmed by 0 bases and J by 2 bases, leaving 13 bases between them. Germline V gives CDR1 SGDLS, CDR2 YYNGEE. DNA of the CDR3: TGTGCCAGCAGCGTAGAGGGCAGGGGATTCACAGATACGCAGTATTTT. Protein sequence: CASSVEGRGFTDTQYF.

This chain links TRBV27 with TRBJ2-1; TRBD1 matches at 7 bases. V trimming: 5 bases; J trimming: 2 bases; junction bases outside the gene matches: 9. This CDR3 is 16 amino acids long. In germline, CDR1 is MNHEY, CDR2 SMNVEV (reference sequence). The CDR3 protein is CASSGSQGFPYNEQFF. For the CDR3, the DNA is TGTGCCAGCAGTGGCTCACAGGGGTTCCCCTACAATGAGCAGTTCTTC.

The CDR3 sequence: CASSVLSGSYNEQFF. In nucleotides, the CDR3 is TGTGCCAGCAGCGTATTGTCGGGCTCCTACAATGAGCAGTTCTTC. The chain joins TRBV9 to TRBJ2-1; D call uncertain. Germline V lookup: CDR1 SGDLS, CDR2 YYNGEE. There are 15 residues in the CDR3. V was clipped by 1 base and J by 0 bases, with 8 bases between them.

The V gene is TRBV28, the J gene TRBJ2-7; no clear D gene. CDR3 length: 11 residues. CDR1 and CDR2 (germline): MDHEN, SYDVKM. Trimming removed 3 bases from V and 7 bases from J, with 7 bases in between. Here the CDR3 DNA reads TGTGCCAGCAGTTTGTTTCGTGAGCAGTACTTC. Protein product: CASSLFREQYF.

This clone was recorded once. This chain uses TRBV27 with TRBJ2-1, with TRBD1 matching over 10 bases. Germline assignment: CDR1 MNHEY and CDR2 SMNVEV (reference sequence). The CDR3 is 16 amino acids. The ends lost 3 bases at V and 5 bases at J; junction bases unmatched: 7. The CDR3 DNA reads as TGTGCCAGCAGTTTGATTTTGGACAGGGGGGACAATGAGCAGTTCTTC. Translation gives CASSLILDRGDNEQFF.